Detailed here is one T cell receptor (beta chain). What it binds is unknown. This sample was taken from a study of cytomegalovirus exposure and HLA in healthy donors. PCR employed 60 Vbeta and 13 Jbeta primers. Some clones are missing from TCRdb's copy, which holds only in-frame ones; the method was immunoSEQ multiplex PCR. The profile covers tens of thousands of clones, with 65% to 85% appearing a single time and over 3% taken by the ten largest. Germline CDR1 is SGHKS and CDR2 is YYEKEE (reference sequence). V trimming: 0 bases; J trimming: 14 bases; junction bases outside the gene matches: 8. CDR3 length: 13 amino acids. Overall study results and limits: A previous analysis found most TCR beta V segments productive roughly 87% or roughly 30% of the time. After further analysis at a later stage, around 17,000 TCR beta sequences were associated with HLA alleles at 0.05 false discovery rate. Some V segments, TRBV6-2 and TRBV6-3 among them, were indistinguishable and were therefore excluded. An Asian-associated ancestry cluster reportedly showed fewer N-insertions than the approximately 690-donor mean in a later analysis.

The genes are TRBV5-5 and TRBJ1-1; 9 bases are shared with TRBD1. This clonotype originated in a man aged 50 to 60 in good health and CMV-seronegative. The sample consisted of PBMCs. DNA of the CDR3: TGTGCCAGCAGCTTGGCGCCGGGACAGGGATCCTTCTTT. Translating it yields CASSLAPGQGSFF.